These T cell receptor beta chains were read from a single sample in a study of blood T cell repertoires in COVID-19. The table came from immunoSEQ multiplex PCR; TCRdb's copy has only in-frame clones and leaves some out. Of roughly 120,000 clones listed, approximately 90% are singletons. Sequenced input: peripheral blood. All receptors come from a human donor with active COVID-19. The donor label of this sample is uncertain. Both conserved end residues are part of each CDR3. Size tells how often a clone was seen (once, few, many) or the class of an expanded clone, and some rows leave it out.

size,J,V,CDR3
.,TRBJ2-7,TRBV3-1/TRBV3-2,CASSQGQAYEQYF
.,TRBJ2-6,TRBV10-3,CAISATGTTGANVLTF
.,TRBJ1-6,TRBV2,CASTEKGRNSPLHF
once,TRBJ1-2,TRBV6-5,CASNQAGDGYTF
once,TRBJ1-5,TRBV5-4,CASTTGLNQPQHF
few,TRBJ2-1,TRBV5-1,CASSLGGPYNEQFF
.,TRBJ1-1,TRBV15,CATSREGRGLGTEAFF
.,TRBJ2-3,TRBV7-6,CASSLQGGLAETDTQYF
.,TRBJ2-1,TRBV5-1,CASSSLAGEQFF
.,TRBJ1-1,TRBV11-2,CASSLVGHGGDTEAFF
.,TRBJ2-5,TRBV7-2,CASSPTGDQETQYF
.,TRBJ1-2,TRBV28,CASSSGGRGASYGYTF
.,TRBJ1-4,TRBV6-5,CASSPRITGEKLFF
.,TRBJ2-3,TRBV5-6,CASSLRGVNWDTQYF
.,TRBJ2-7,TRBV7-9,CASSRGQGGNSYEQYF
.,TRBJ2-1,TRBV4-3,CASSQESFQGYNEQFF
.,TRBJ1-2,TRBV3-1/TRBV3-2,CASSGGTQANYGYTF
.,TRBJ1-1,TRBV6-2/TRBV6-3,CASSSGRQGRLTEAFF
.,TRBJ1-2,TRBV19,CASSLRGTDNYGYTF
.,TRBJ2-7,TRBV7-9,CASSLGLAGGPVGEQYF
.,TRBJ1-6,TRBV7-9,CASSDGRDLDSPLHF
.,TRBJ2-3,TRBV7-8,CASRPGRDRDTQYF
.,TRBJ1-6,TRBV6-2/TRBV6-3,CASSRSSIGSPLHF
.,TRBJ1-5,TRBV6-5,CASSYRQDGGQPQHF
.,TRBJ1-2,TRBV30,CAWTVQALGYTF
.,TRBJ2-1,TRBV15,CATSETRRLYNEQFF
.,TRBJ1-1,TRBV27,CASSPRGATEAFF
.,TRBJ2-3,TRBV2,CASRPTGVDTDTQYF
.,TRBJ1-2,TRBV6-5,CASSYPGQGHGYTF
.,TRBJ1-2,TRBV6-5,CASCPDRQGGYTF
.,TRBJ2-5,TRBV5-1,CASSPNPTGSETQYF
once,TRBJ2-3,TRBV9,CASSATGFMIDTQYF
few,TRBJ2-2,TRBV10-2,CASTRGSVTGELFF
.,TRBJ1-2,TRBV5-4,CASSSGGNYGYTF
.,TRBJ2-7,TRBV3-1/TRBV3-2,CASSQALGGGSSYEQYF